Sequencing of this TCR beta chain was carried out in a study of T cell repertoires in aging, cancer and after chemotherapy. By proportion, this clonotype is medium-sized. Its antigen is unidentified. Amplification of TCR beta used genomic DNA extracted from peripheral blood. Multiplex touch-down PCR with TRB-A/B primers amplified rearranged V-D-J TRB sequences. TCRdb used MiXCR to reprocess the multiplex PCR reads, holding one entry per CDR3 protein. The data contain some 3,000 distinct CDR3 sequences, around 20% of them seen just once; the ten biggest clones take up 3.2%. The ends were cut back, 4 bases at V and 6 bases at J, with 10 bases in the middle. From germline, CDR1 is LNHDA and CDR2 SQIVND (reference sequence). CDR3 length equals 13 residues. Study outcomes and limitations: Loss of evenness, beyond lost richness, contributed to age-related TCR diversity decline in cancer patients.

The chain combines TRBV19 with TRBJ1-5; D is unresolved. The material sequenced was blood. This sequence was found in a human donor with a solid tumor. CDR3 sequence: CASSKSSFQPQHF. DNA of the CDR3: TGTGCCAGTAGTAAATCTAGTTTTCAGCCCCAGCATTTT.